This T cell receptor (beta chain) was sequenced in a study of early T cells in non-severe SARS-CoV-2 infection. Across the study: Sequencing input comprised bulk RNA from unsorted whole blood; chain pairing was not available. General study findings and limits: Anti-spike CD8 responses were favored in VDJdb matching, and private and CD4 specificities were missed.

Individual cDNA molecules received unique molecular identifiers during library preparation. One entry per CDR3 protein results from TCRdb running MiXCR on the 5' RACE reads. The data contain tens of thousands of distinct CDR3 sequences, 9.5% to 15% of them singletons. CDR1 SEHNR and CDR2 FQNEAQ come from the germline V gene (reference sequence). The CDR3 consists of 16 residues. V gave up 1 base and J gave up 4 bases, with 17 bases separating them. As concerns this clonotype: What it recognizes is unknown.

This receptor was obtained from an adult who was a healthcare worker with PCR-confirmed SARS-CoV-2 infection or an uninfected control (not recorded which). The chain has TRBV7-9 and TRBJ2-7; TRBD1 might be the D (6 bases). The specimen was whole blood, collected at baseline. This CDR3 reads CASSLVVGGSKYEQYF. Written as DNA, the CDR3 is TGTGCCAGCAGCTTAGTGGTTGGGGGCTCTAAGTACGAGCAGTACTTC.